Sequencing of this T cell receptor beta chain was carried out in a study of blood T cells in healthy people across ages. Approximately 10 milliliters of peripheral blood were drawn from each donor into EDTA-treated tubes. Next came a second PCR, run for about 6 to 12 cycles, which used a sample-barcoded 5' primer along with a J-beta primer mix. TCRdb re-called the 5' RACE reads with MiXCR, one entry per CDR3 protein. The sample carries about 1,500,000 distinct CDR3 sequences, roughly 45% recorded once. In germline, CDR1 is DFQATT, CDR2 SNEGSKA (reference sequence). V shed 1 base, J shed 7 bases, and the junction held 10 bases outside the gene matches. The CDR3 contains 17 residues.

The V gene is TRBV20-1, the J gene TRBJ2-3, with 14 bases identical to TRBD2. The specimen was blood. This TCR was recovered from a woman aged 18-29 years in good health. Here the CDR3 reads CSARGPGTSGSSYTQYF. The CDR3 DNA follows: TGCAGTGCTAGAGGGCCCGGGACTAGCGGGAGCTCATATACGCAGTATTTT.